This TCR beta chain was profiled in a study of blood T cell repertoires in COVID-19. Across the whole study: Researchers got acute and convalescent COVID-19 samples from the United States, Italy and Spain. In each case, the material was cDNA or gDNA derived from T cells, B-cell-depleted T cells, or PBMCs.

Per the authors' pipeline: Estimates of nucleated cell counts were drawn from the amplification of reference gene primers. Data came from immunoSEQ multiplex PCR; TCRdb stores just in-frame clones and leaves some out. V and J calls and clone size come straight from that table; D and trimming were deduced from the DNA. The sample lists approximately 300,000 clones, around four fifths occurring once. V was trimmed by 5 bases and J by 3 bases, leaving 17 bases between them. This CDR3 comprises 15 residues. Germline values: CDR1 SEHNR, CDR2 FQNEAQ (reference sequence). This clone was picked up a small number of times.

Sequencing was performed on peripheral blood. This sequence originates from a woman between 50 and 59 years old with active or convalescent COVID-19. The gene calls are TRBV7-9 and TRBJ2-7; D possibly corresponds to TRBD2 (6 bases). The CDR3 DNA is TGTGCCAGCAGCCCCCGAGTAGCGGCACACTACGAGCAGTACTTC. Translated, it gives CASSPRVAAHYEQYF.